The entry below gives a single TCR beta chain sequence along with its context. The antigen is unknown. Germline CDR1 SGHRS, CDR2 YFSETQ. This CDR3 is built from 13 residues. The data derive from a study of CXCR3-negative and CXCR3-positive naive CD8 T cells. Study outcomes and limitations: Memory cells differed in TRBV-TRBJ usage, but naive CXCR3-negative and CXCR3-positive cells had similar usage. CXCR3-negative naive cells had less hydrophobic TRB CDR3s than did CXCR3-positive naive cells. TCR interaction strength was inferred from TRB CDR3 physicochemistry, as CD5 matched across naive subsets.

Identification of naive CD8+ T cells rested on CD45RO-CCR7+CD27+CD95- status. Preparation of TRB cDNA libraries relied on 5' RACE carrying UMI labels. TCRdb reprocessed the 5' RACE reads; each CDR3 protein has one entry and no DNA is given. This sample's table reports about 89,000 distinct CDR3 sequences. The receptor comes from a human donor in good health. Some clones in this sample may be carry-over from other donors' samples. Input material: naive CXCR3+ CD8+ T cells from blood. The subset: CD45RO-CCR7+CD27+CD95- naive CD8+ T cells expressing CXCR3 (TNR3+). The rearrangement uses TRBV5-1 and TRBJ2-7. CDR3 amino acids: CASSFHTTYEQYF.